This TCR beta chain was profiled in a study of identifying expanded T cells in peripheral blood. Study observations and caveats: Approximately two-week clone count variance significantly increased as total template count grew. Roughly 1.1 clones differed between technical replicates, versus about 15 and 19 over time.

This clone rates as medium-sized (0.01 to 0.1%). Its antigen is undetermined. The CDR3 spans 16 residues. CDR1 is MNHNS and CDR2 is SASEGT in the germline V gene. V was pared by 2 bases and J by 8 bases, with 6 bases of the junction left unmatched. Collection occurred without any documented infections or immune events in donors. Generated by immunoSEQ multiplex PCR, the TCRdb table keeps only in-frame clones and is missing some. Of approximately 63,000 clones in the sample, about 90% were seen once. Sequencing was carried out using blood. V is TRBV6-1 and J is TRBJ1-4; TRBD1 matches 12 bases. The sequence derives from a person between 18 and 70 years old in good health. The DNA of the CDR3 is TGTGCCAGCAGTGAATACCGCGGGACAGGGGGCGAAAAACTGTTTTTT. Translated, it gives CASSEYRGTGGEKLFF.